There are many counts of the clone carrying this TCR beta chain. This sample was included in a study of CD8+CD57+ T cells in acquired aplastic anemia. Study-level information: On average, sorted CD4+ and CD8+ cells gave roughly 3 ug of DNA.

Looked up from germline, CDR1 is SQVTM and CDR2 is ANQGSEA. V lost 4 bases and J 3 bases, leaving 13 bases between the germline ends. This CDR3 is 13 amino acids long. For sequencing, patients were chosen who had shown expansion of CD8+CD57+ cells by flow cytometry. Among the patients, none had received any therapy at the time of blood sampling. Using genomic DNA as the template, TCR beta VDJ and CDR3 profiling was carried out. One entry per CDR3 protein, called by TCRdb with MiXCR from the reads. The sample includes under 500,000 distinct CDR3 sequences, around 30% of them seen just once. The sequenced sample was sorted CD4+, CD8+, or CD8+CD57+ T cells (not recorded which) from PBMCs. J is TRBJ2-7 and V is TRBV29-1, with D possibly being TRBD2 (7 bases). The clonotype comes from a human donor with aplastic anemia. The CDR3 nucleotides are TGCAGCGTTGCGGGGGGCAGGGACTACGAGCAGTACTTC. Its protein product is CSVAGGRDYEQYF.